This TCR beta chain was sequenced in a study of early stage breast cancer tumors. TCRdb keeps only in-frame clones here, not all; method: immunoSEQ multiplex PCR. This table holds tens of thousands of clones, 65% to 75% found once. This clone has a single count. Its target is unknown. From germline, CDR1 is SEHNR and CDR2 FQNEAQ (reference sequence). The CDR3 is 14 amino acids. V was pared by 5 bases and J by 8 bases, with 15 bases between. Overall study findings and caveats: Compared with adjacent normal breast tissue, tumors showed roughly 2.5-fold greater T cell density and higher clonality.

The chain carries TRBV7-9 and TRBJ1-4; no reliable D call. Sequenced sample: blood. The origin of this receptor is a person aged 45 to 59 with breast cancer. The CDR3 spells CASSPGSGWEKLFF. The CDR3 nucleotides are TGTGCCAGCAGCCCAGGTAGTGGTTGGGAAAAACTGTTTTTT. Filled out from reference TRBV7-9 and TRBJ1-4, the complete variable domain reads DTGVSQNPRHKITKRGQNVTFRCDPISEHNRLYWYRQTLGQGPEFLTYFQNEAQLEKSRLLSDRFSAERPKGSFSTLEIQRTEQGDSAMYLCASSPGSGWEKLFFGSGTQLSVL.